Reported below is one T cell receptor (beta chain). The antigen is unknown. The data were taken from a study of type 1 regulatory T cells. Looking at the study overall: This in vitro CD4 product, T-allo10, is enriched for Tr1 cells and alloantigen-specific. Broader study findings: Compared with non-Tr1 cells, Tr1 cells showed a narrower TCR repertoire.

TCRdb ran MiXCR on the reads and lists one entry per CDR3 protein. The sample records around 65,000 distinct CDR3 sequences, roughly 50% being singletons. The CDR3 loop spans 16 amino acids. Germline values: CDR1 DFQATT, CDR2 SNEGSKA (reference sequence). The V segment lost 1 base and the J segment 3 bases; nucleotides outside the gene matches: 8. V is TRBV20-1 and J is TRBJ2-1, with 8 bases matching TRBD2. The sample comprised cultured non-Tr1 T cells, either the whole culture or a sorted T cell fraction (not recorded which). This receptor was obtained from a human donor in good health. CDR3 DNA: TGCAGTGCTAGAGTACCAGCGGGGGAAGTCTACAATGAGCAGTTCTTC. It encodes CSARVPAGEVYNEQFF.